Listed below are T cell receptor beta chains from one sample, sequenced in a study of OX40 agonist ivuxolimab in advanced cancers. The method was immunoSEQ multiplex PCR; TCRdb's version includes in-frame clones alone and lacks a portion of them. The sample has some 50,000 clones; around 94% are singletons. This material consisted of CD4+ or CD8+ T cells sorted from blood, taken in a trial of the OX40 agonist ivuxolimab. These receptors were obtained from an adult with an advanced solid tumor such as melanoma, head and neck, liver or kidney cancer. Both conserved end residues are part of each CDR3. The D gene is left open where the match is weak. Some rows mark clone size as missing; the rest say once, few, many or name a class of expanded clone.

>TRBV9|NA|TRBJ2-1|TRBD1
CASSVGGTASYNEQFF
TGTGCCAGCAGCGTAGGTGGGACAGCCTCTTACAATGAGCAGTTCTTC
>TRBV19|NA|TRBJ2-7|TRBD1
CASSPGTDSSYEQYF
TGTGCCAGTAGTCCCGGGACAGATAGCTCCTACGAGCAGTACTTC
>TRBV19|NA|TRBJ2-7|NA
CASSIGTTYEQYF
TGTGCCAGTAGTATCGGGACCACCTACGAGCAGTACTTC
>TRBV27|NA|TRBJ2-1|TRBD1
CASSLTDRGRSNEQFF
TGTGCCAGCAGTTTAACCGACAGGGGCCGTAGCAATGAGCAGTTCTTC
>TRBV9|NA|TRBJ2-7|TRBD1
CASSSGTGAAYEQYF
TGTGCCAGCAGCTCAGGGACAGGGGCTGCCTACGAGCAGTACTTC
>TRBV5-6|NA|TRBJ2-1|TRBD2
CASSWSGTSGSWVRYEQFF
TGTGCCAGCAGCTGGTCCGGGACTAGCGGGAGTTGGGTGAGATATGAGCAGTTCTTC
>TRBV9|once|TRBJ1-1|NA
CASSPGGVNTEAFF
TGTGCCAGCAGCCCCGGCGGGGTGAACACTGAAGCTTTCTTT
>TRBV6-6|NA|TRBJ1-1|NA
CASSYSVQPQREAFF
TGTGCCAGCAGTTACTCGGTACAGCCTCAGAGGGAAGCTTTCTTT
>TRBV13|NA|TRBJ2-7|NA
CASSFGRYEQYF
TGTGCCAGCAGCTTCGGTCGGTACGAGCAGTACTTC
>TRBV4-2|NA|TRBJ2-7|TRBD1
CASSPYVGQSSYEQYF
TGTGCCAGCAGCCCGTATGTGGGACAGAGCTCCTACGAGCAGTACTTC
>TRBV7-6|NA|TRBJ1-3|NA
CASSLGTVSLSGNTIYF
TGTGCCAGCAGCTTAGGGACCGTCTCCTTATCTGGAAACACCATATATTTT
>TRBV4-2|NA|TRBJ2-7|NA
CASSPRQSYEQYF
TGTGCCAGCAGTCCTAGACAATCCTACGAGCAGTACTTC
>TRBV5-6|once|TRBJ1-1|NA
CASSLPGLDTEAFF
TGTGCCAGCAGCTTGCCGGGGCTCGACACTGAAGCTTTCTTT
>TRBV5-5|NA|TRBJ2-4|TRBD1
CASSWTGVQIDIQYF
TGTGCCAGCAGCTGGACAGGGGTCCAAATAGACATTCAGTACTTC
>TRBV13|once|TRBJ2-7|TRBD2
CASAPGGENYEQYF
TGTGCCAGCGCTCCCGGGGGGGAAAACTACGAGCAGTACTTC
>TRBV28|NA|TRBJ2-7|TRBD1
CASGGTGGLAYASEQYF
TGTGCCAGCGGGGGGACAGGGGGTTTAGCGTACGCTAGCGAGCAGTACTTC
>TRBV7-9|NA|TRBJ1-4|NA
CASSRTRDEGGKDEKLFF
TGTGCCAGCAGCCGGACCCGTGACGAGGGGGGGAAGGATGAAAAACTGTTTTTT
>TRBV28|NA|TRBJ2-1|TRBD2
CASSRGAGLAGGNEQFF
TGTGCCAGCAGCCGCGGGGCGGGACTAGCGGGAGGGAATGAGCAGTTCTTC
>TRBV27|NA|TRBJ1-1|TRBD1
CASSLTRTGNSFF
TGTGCCAGCAGTTTAACCAGGACAGGCAATTCTTTCTTT
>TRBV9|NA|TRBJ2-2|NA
CASSVGTNTGELFF
TGTGCCAGCAGCGTAGGTACTAACACCGGGGAGCTGTTTTTT
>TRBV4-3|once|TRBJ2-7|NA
CASSPSMGQGWSEQYF
TGCGCCAGCAGCCCAAGTATGGGCCAGGGCTGGAGCGAGCAGTACTTC
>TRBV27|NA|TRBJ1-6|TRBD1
CASSFTTGSRSPLHF
TGTGCCAGCAGTTTCACGACAGGGTCAAGGTCACCCCTCCACTTT
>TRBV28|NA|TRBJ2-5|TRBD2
CASRRTSGRAGTQYF
TGTGCCAGCAGGCGAACTAGCGGGAGGGCCGGGACCCAGTACTTC
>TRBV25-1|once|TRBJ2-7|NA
CASSESATSYEQYF
TGTGCCAGCAGTGAATCCGCTACTTCCTACGAGCAGTACTTC
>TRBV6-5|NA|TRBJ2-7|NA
CASSYSASAYEQYF
TGTGCCAGCAGTTACTCCGCTAGCGCTTACGAGCAGTACTTC
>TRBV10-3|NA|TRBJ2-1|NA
CAISESVEVSYNEQFF
TGTGCCATCAGTGAGTCGGTCGAAGTCTCCTACAATGAGCAGTTCTTC
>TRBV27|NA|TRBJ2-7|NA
CASSLRRNSYEQYF
TGTGCCAGCAGTCTTCGCAGGAATTCCTACGAGCAGTACTTC
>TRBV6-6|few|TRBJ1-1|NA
CASSYGGTEAFF
TGTGCCAGCAGTTACGGGGGCACTGAAGCTTTCTTT
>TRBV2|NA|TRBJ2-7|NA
CASSPRDSRNEQYF
TGTGCCAGCAGCCCCCGGGACTCAAGGAACGAGCAGTACTTC
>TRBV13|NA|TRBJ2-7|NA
CASSLISSYEQYF
TGTGCCAGCAGCTTAATTAGCTCCTACGAGCAGTACTTC
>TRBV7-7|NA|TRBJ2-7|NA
CASSLTGDYEQYF
TGTGCTAGCAGCTTAACAGGCGACTACGAGCAGTACTTC
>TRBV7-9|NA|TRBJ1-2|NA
CASSLVGGMNYGYTF
TGTGCCAGCAGCTTAGTAGGGGGGATGAACTATGGCTACACCTTC
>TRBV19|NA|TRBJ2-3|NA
CASSLQRSTSTDTQYF
TGTGCCAGTAGCTTGCAGCGAAGTACTAGCACAGATACGCAGTATTTT
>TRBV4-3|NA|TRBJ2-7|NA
CASSQFTGSYEQYF
TGCGCCAGCAGCCAATTTACAGGTTCCTACGAGCAGTACTTC
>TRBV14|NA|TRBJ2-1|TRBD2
CASSQVGGRDGNEQFF
TGTGCCAGCAGCCAAGTTGGGGGGAGGGACGGCAATGAGCAGTTCTTC
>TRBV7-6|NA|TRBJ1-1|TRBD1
CASSQGTGARGTEAFF
TGTGCCAGCAGCCAAGGCACAGGGGCGCGGGGCACTGAAGCTTTCTTT
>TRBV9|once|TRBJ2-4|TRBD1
CASSPLETDRGPNIQYF
TGTGCCAGCAGCCCCCTGGAAACGGACAGGGGGCCCAACATTCAGTACTTC
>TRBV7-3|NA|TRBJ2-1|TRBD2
CASSPGLGGNEQFF
TGTGCCAGCAGCCCGGGACTAGGGGGCAATGAGCAGTTCTTC
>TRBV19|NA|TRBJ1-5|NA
CASTPWEGGTNQPQHF
TGTGCCAGTACCCCGTGGGAAGGGGGGACCAATCAGCCCCAGCATTTT
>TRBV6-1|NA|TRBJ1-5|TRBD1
CASSEGGWQGDNQPQHF
TGTGCCAGCAGTGAAGGGGGATGGCAGGGGGACAATCAGCCCCAGCATTTT
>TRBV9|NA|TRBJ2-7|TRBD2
CASSVGLAGVGEQYF
TGTGCCAGCAGCGTAGGGCTAGCGGGAGTGGGTGAGCAGTACTTC
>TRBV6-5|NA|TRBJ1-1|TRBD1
CASSNTGAEAFF
TGTGCCAGCAGTAATACAGGGGCTGAAGCTTTCTTT
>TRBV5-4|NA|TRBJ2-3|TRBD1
CASSSGQGYTDTQYF
TGTGCCAGCAGCTCGGGACAGGGTTACACAGATACGCAGTATTTT
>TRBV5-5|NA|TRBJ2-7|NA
CASSLEGPAREQYF
TGTGCCAGCAGCTTGGAGGGGCCCGCGAGGGAGCAGTACTTC
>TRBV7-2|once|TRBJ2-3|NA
CASSPRQNTDTQYF
TGTGCCAGCAGCCCTAGACAGAACACAGATACGCAGTATTTT
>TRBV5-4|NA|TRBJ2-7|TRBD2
CASSLGGRVYEQYF
TGTGCCAGCAGCTTGGGCGGGAGGGTTTACGAGCAGTACTTC
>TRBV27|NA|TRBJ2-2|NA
CASSLSGVHTGELFF
TGTGCCAGCAGTTTATCAGGGGTCCACACCGGGGAGCTGTTTTTT
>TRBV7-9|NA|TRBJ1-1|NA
CASSSDRMNTEAFF
TGTGCCAGCAGCTCCGACCGTATGAACACTGAAGCTTTCTTT
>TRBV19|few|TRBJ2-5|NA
CASSSGFGWETQYF
TGTGCCAGTAGTAGTGGGTTCGGCTGGGAGACCCAGTACTTC
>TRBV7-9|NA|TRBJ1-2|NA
CASSPPSGVHYGYTF
TGTGCCAGCAGCCCCCCTTCCGGGGTGCACTATGGCTACACCTTC
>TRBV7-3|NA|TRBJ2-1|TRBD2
CASSFSGSTVDEQFF
TGTGCCAGCAGCTTTAGCGGGAGCACCGTTGATGAGCAGTTCTTC
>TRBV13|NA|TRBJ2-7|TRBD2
CASSPQLAGYEQYF
TGTGCCAGCAGCCCGCAACTAGCGGGGTACGAGCAGTACTTC
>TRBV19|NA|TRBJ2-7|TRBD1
CASSIGTGPYEQYF
TGTGCCAGTAGTATAGGGACAGGTCCCTACGAGCAGTACTTC
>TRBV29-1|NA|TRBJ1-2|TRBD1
CSVFKQGGGSILANYGYTF
TGCAGCGTCTTTAAACAGGGGGGAGGGAGCATTCTCGCTAACTATGGCTACACCTTC